Shown below are 20 T cell receptor beta chains from a single sample sequenced in a study of blood T cell dynamics during melanoma immunotherapy. Time point in this sample: pre-treatment baseline. Generated by immunoSEQ multiplex PCR, the TCRdb table keeps only in-frame clones and is missing some. The sample lists over 13,000 clones; 85% to 90% were seen once. Material: blood, obtained from a patient treated with checkpoint blockade. The receptors stem from a human donor with melanoma.

V usage is TRBV15 and J usage is TRBJ2-1; D is tentatively TRBD1 or TRBD2 (5 bases each). CDR1 LNHNV and CDR2 YYDKDF come from the germline V gene (reference sequence). Trimming cost V 0 bases and J 0 bases, with 9 bases left between them. The CDR3 loop spans 16 amino acids. The CDR3 spells CATSRDWGSSYNEQFF. The CDR3 bases are TGTGCCACCAGCAGAGATTGGGGGAGCTCCTACAATGAGCAGTTCTTC. Filled out from reference TRBV15 and TRBJ2-1, the complete variable domain reads DAMVIQNPRYQVTQFGKPVTLSCSQTLNHNVMYWYQQKSSQAPKLLFHYYDKDFNNEADTPDNFQSRRPNTSFCFLDIRSPGLGDTAMYLCATSRDWGSSYNEQFFGPGTRLTVL.

As DNA, the CDR3 is TGTGCCAGCAGCCCCGGCCCAGGGGAGCAGTACTTC. The encoded protein is CASSPGPGEQYF. The chain couples TRBV5-4 to TRBJ2-7; tentatively, D is TRBD1 (5 bases). There are 12 residues in the CDR3. Germline lookup yields CDR1 SGHNT and CDR2 YYREEE (reference sequence). Trimming took off 4 bases at V and 7 bases at J, with 12 bases between the two ends. Variable domain in full (rest from reference TRBV5-4 and TRBJ2-7): ETGVTQSPTHLIKTRGQQVTLRCSSQSGHNTVSWYQQALGQGPQFIFQYYREEENGRGNFPPRFSGLQFPNYSSELNVNALELDDSALYLCASSPGPGEQYFGPGTRLTVT.

The genes are TRBV6-5 and TRBJ2-1; D uncertain. Per the germline V gene, CDR1 is MNHEY and CDR2 is SVGAGI. CDR3 length: 15 residues. V was pared by 2 bases and J by 2 bases, with 10 bases between. DNA of the CDR3: TGTGCCAGCAGTTACGAGCTTAGTCCCTACAATGAGCAGTTCTTC. Amino acids: CASSYELSPYNEQFF.

The genes are TRBV5-1 and TRBJ1-2; 10 bases align to TRBD1. Per the germline V gene, CDR1 is SGHRS and CDR2 is YFSETQ. The V gene end was trimmed by 4 bases and the J gene end by 8 bases; junction bases not matched to a gene: 8. This CDR3 comprises 14 residues. This chain's CDR3 is CASSPGTGAWGYTF. The CDR3 DNA reads as TGCGCCAGCAGCCCCGGGACAGGGGCGTGGGGCTACACCTTC.

The CDR3 DNA reads TGTGCCTGGAGTATCCGGGGGGGGGTTGTTACGCAGTATTTT. It codes for CAWSIRGGVVTQYF. The V call is TRBV30, the J call TRBJ2-3, with TRBD2 matching 8 bases. Germline lookup yields CDR1 GTSNPN and CDR2 SVGIG (reference sequence). Trimming at V came to 2 bases and at J to 8 bases, leaving 9 bases not matched to a gene. CDR3 length: 14 residues. The full variable domain, with the rest looked up from reference TRBV30 and TRBJ2-3, is SQTIHQWPATLVQPVGSPLSLECTVEGTSNPNLYWYRQAAGRGLQLLFYSVGIGQISSEVPQNLSASRPQDRQFILSSKKLLLSDSGFYLCAWSIRGGVVTQYFGPGTRLTVL.

CDR3 in DNA: TGCGCCAGCAGCCAAGTCGGGACACTTGAATACACCTTC. As protein: CASSQVGTLEYTF. The chain has TRBV4-1 and TRBJ1-2; tentative D call: TRBD1 (6 bases). Germline lookup yields CDR1 MGHRA and CDR2 YSYEKL. V was cut by 1 base and J by 11 bases, with 14 bases left in between. This CDR3 has 13 amino acids.

This clone showed up just a few times. The chain has TRBV10-1 and TRBJ2-7; no definite D call. The CDR3 extends over 11 amino acids. Trimming took 6 bases from V and 3 from J, leaving 6 bases between them. Germline CDR1 reads WNHNN; CDR2 reads SYGVQD (reference sequence). The CDR3 DNA is TGCGCCAGCAGCAATTACTACGAGCAGTACTTC. Its translation: CASSNYYEQYF.

The chain combines TRBV30 with TRBJ2-5; 8 bases map to TRBD2. With 1 base clipped from V and 0 bases from J, the junction kept 7 bases outside the gene matches. This CDR3 region has 16 residues. The germline V gene encodes CDR1 GTSNPN and CDR2 SVGIG (reference sequence). The CDR3 reads CAWSGFKRGYQETQYF. The CDR3 region has the DNA TGTGCCTGGAGTGGGTTTAAGCGGGGGTACCAAGAGACCCAGTACTTC.

This chain uses TRBV2 with TRBJ1-6; D is unclear. The CDR3 has 13 amino acids. Trimming took off 7 bases at V and 9 bases at J, with 13 bases between the two ends. Germline V CDR1 and CDR2: SNHLY, FYNNEI. DNA of the CDR3: TGTGCCAGCAATGGAGACTTAGGTTCACCCCTCCACTTT. This translates into CASNGDLGSPLHF.

This CDR3 is CASSVRDRGYGYTF. The CDR3 DNA is TGTGCCAGCAGCGTTAGGGACAGGGGTTACGGCTACACCTTC. This chain joins TRBV9 and TRBJ1-2; 10 bases map to TRBD1. Per the germline V gene, CDR1 is SGDLS and CDR2 is YYNGEE. This CDR3 spans 14 amino acids. Losses at the gene ends were 2 bases for V and 8 bases for J; bases not matched to a gene: 6.

This chain links TRBV9 with TRBJ2-2, with a tentative D call TRBD1 (6 bases). Trimming shortened V by 1 base and J by 3 bases, and 10 bases separated the two germline ends. CDR3 size: 15 residues. Germline V CDR1 and CDR2: SGDLS, YYNGEE. CDR3 nucleotides: TGTGCCAGCAGCGTAACGGCAGGGGACACCGGGGAGCTGTTTTTT. It yields the protein CASSVTAGDTGELFF.

J is TRBJ2-1 and V is TRBV5-1, with D possibly matching TRBD1 (5 bases). Germline loops: CDR1 SGHRS, CDR2 YFSETQ. The CDR3 spans 16 residues. The ends were cut back, 4 bases at V and 0 bases at J, with 14 bases in the middle. CDR3 bases: TGCGCCAGCAGCCCGACAGTCCAGAGCTCCTACAATGAGCAGTTCTTC. Amino acids: CASSPTVQSSYNEQFF. The whole variable domain, filled in from reference TRBV5-1 and TRBJ2-1, reads KAGVTQTPRYLIKTRGQQVTLSCSPISGHRSVSWYQQTPGQGLQFLFEYFSETQRNKGNFPGRFSGRQFSNSRSEMNVSTLELGDSALYLCASSPTVQSSYNEQFFGPGTRLTVL.

CDR3 protein: CATSRGGSDTQYF. Written as DNA, the CDR3 is TGTGCCACCAGCAGAGGGGGCTCAGATACGCAGTATTTT. The chain links TRBV15 to TRBJ2-3; possibly TRBD1 for D (5 bases). V was shortened by 1 base and J by 4 bases, with 6 bases between the two germline ends. The CDR3 spans 13 residues. Germline CDR1 is LNHNV and CDR2 is YYDKDF (reference sequence).

The chain has TRBV5-1 and TRBJ2-1; D unresolved. This CDR3 spans 14 amino acids. Germline CDR1 reads SGHRS; CDR2 reads YFSETQ. Deletions cut 2 bases from V and 0 bases from J, with 6 bases between. The chain's CDR3 is CASSFGSSYNEQFF. The CDR3 DNA follows: TGCGCCAGCAGCTTCGGCAGCTCCTACAATGAGCAGTTCTTC.

This sequence joins TRBV6-1 and TRBJ2-5; the D call may be TRBD1 or TRBD2 (6 bases each). The germline V and J ends were trimmed by 3 bases and 4 bases, with 12 bases remaining between them. Germline loops: CDR1 MNHNS, CDR2 SASEGT. The CDR3 extends over 14 amino acids. CDR3 nucleotide sequence: TGTGCCAGCAGTGAGTTCGGGGGCGGAGAGACCCAGTACTTC. Protein product: CASSEFGGGETQYF.

The V and J genes are TRBV2 and TRBJ2-5; 10 positions match TRBD2. The CDR3 consists of 13 residues. V dropped 7 bases and J dropped 4; count of bases not matched to a gene: 3. CDR1 SNHLY and CDR2 FYNNEI come from the germline V gene. CDR3 amino acids: CASTGLALETQYF. CDR3 DNA sequence: TGTGCCAGCACGGGACTAGCGTTAGAGACCCAGTACTTC. The full variable domain, in which reference TRBV2 and TRBJ2-5 provide the parts outside the CDR3, is EPEVTQTPSHQVTQMGQEVILRCVPISNHLYFYWYRQILGQKVEFLVSFYNNEISEKSEIFDDQFSVERPDGSNFTLKIRSTKLEDSAMYFCASTGLALETQYFGPGTRLLVL.

V and J are TRBV19 and TRBJ2-4; 7 nucleotides match TRBD1. V dropped 4 bases and J dropped 6; count of bases not matched to a gene: 3. Per germline, CDR1 LNHDA and CDR2 SQIVND (reference sequence). The CDR3 is 13 amino acids. The CDR3: CASSTRQGNIQYF. Written as DNA, the CDR3 is TGTGCCAGTAGTACGCGACAGGGAAACATTCAGTACTTC.

This clone was found a few times. This chain connects TRBV30 to TRBJ2-6, with 10 bases aligning to TRBD1. The length of the CDR3 is 15 residues. With 5 bases clipped from V and 0 bases from J, the junction kept 1 base outside the gene matches. In germline, CDR1 is GTSNPN, CDR2 SVGIG (reference sequence). In DNA, the CDR3 is TGTGCCTGGGGGACAGGGGTCTCTGGGGCCAACGTCCTGACTTTC. It yields the protein CAWGTGVSGANVLTF. Variable domain in full (rest from reference TRBV30 and TRBJ2-6): SQTIHQWPATLVQPVGSPLSLECTVEGTSNPNLYWYRQAAGRGLQLLFYSVGIGQISSEVPQNLSASRPQDRQFILSSKKLLLSDSGFYLCAWGTGVSGANVLTFGAGSRLTVL.

This clone was found once. The gene calls are TRBV5-1 and TRBJ2-5; possibly TRBD2 for D (6 bases). Deletions cut 4 bases from V and 0 bases from J, with 16 bases between. The germline CDR1 and CDR2 sequences are SGHRS and YFSETQ. The CDR3 extends over 16 amino acids. CDR3 bases: TGCGCCAGCAGCGGTGGCGGGATTGCGGACCAAGAGACCCAGTACTTC. Protein product: CASSGGGIADQETQYF.

The gene calls are TRBV19 and TRBJ1-2, with 10 bases that match TRBD1. Unmatched junction bases numbered 14, after V lost 0 bases and J lost 4 bases. This CDR3 comprises 19 residues. Germline V gene lookup returns CDR1 LNHDA and CDR2 SQIVND (reference sequence). The CDR3 DNA is TGTGCCAGTAGTATAGAAAGATCGGCGGGACAGGGGAGGTTCTATGGCTACACCTTC. Residues: CASSIERSAGQGRFYGYTF.